This TCR beta chain was sequenced in a study of shared clonotypes between healthy human individuals. Whole-study context: A donor's plate count was three for CD4 naive and three for CD4 memory; CD8 naive had two and CD8 memory one. Findings and limits, study-wide: In this cohort, only blood was sampled, and tissue repertoires likely differ.

Each subset's genomic DNA was split evenly across several immunoSEQ plates. Sequencing used immunoSEQ multiplex PCR; TCRdb keeps in-frame clones, though not all of them. The sample yields nearly 750,000 clones, 72% seen once. Looked up from germline, CDR1 is SGHNT and CDR2 is YYREEE (reference sequence). The CDR3 loop spans 14 amino acids. The V gene lost 0 bases and the J gene lost 5 bases, with 9 bases spanning the gap. In the case of this clone: Its antigen is not identified. This CDR3 is also generated by other DNA sequences in the sample.

The sequence was obtained from a woman aged 25-40 years in good health. This sequence joins TRBV5-4 and TRBJ1-3; D gene ambiguous. Sequencing input: memory CD4+ T cells sorted from blood. Subset in this sample: CD45RA-negative fraction. DNA for the CDR3: TGTGCCAGCAGCTTGGACCGCGCTAGAAACACCATATATTTT. Translation gives CASSLDRARNTIYF.